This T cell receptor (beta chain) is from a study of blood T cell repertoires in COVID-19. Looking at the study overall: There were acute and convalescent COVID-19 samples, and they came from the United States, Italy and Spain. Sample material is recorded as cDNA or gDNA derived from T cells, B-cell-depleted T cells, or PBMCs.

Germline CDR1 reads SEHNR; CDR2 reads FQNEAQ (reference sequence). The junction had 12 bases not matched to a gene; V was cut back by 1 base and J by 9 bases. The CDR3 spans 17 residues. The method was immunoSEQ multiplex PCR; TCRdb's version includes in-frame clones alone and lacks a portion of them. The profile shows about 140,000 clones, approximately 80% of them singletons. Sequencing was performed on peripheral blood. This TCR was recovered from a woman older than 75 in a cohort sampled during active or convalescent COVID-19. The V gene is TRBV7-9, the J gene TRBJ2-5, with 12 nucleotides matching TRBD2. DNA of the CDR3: TGTGCCAGCAGCTTAGGAGGACTAGCGGGACAGCAAGGGGCCCAGTACTTC. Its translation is CASSLGGLAGQQGAQYF.